This T cell receptor (beta chain) was sequenced during a study of blood T cell repertoires in COVID-19. Study-wide background: Whether acute or convalescent, the COVID-19 samples came from the United States, Italy and Spain. PBMCs, B-cell-depleted T cells, or T cells provided the cDNA or gDNA that made up the material.

Original data processing: Estimation of nucleated cell counts relied on the amplification of reference gene primers. The protocol was immunoSEQ multiplex PCR, while the TCRdb copy is restricted to in-frame clones and leaves out a portion. The V and J calls and clone size are taken from that table; D and trimming were inferred from the DNA. The sample includes hundreds of thousands of clones, 83% of them seen just once. V was cut by 1 base and J by 0 bases, with 12 bases left in between. The CDR3 spans 17 residues. Germline-derived CDR1 and CDR2 are LGHNA and YSLEER. The source is a woman in her 50s who had recovered from COVID-19. The rearrangement joins TRBV4-3 to TRBJ1-4; D unclear. The sample comprised peripheral blood. Here the CDR3 reads CASSQVLREATNEKLFF. CDR3 nucleotides: TGCGCCAGCAGCCAAGTGTTGCGGGAAGCAACTAATGAAAAACTGTTTTTT.